This entry concerns a single TCR beta chain. Its target is not known. This record comes from a study of cytomegalovirus exposure and HLA in healthy donors. CDR3 length: 15 residues. With 0 bases removed from V and 5 bases from J, the gap between germline ends came to 13 bases. Germline assignment: CDR1 MNHEY and CDR2 SVGAGI. The PCR made use of 60 Vbeta and 13 Jbeta primers. TCRdb keeps only in-frame clones here, not all; method: immunoSEQ multiplex PCR. Of 70,000 or so clones detected, 78% appear once; the ten largest clones hold about 8%. Study conclusions and caveats: The authors later found most CMV-associated TCR beta chains appeared HLA-restricted. Altogether, some 160 TCR beta chains were recorded as cytomegalovirus-associated.

The chain couples TRBV6-5 to TRBJ1-1; D is undetermined. The sample taken for sequencing was PBMCs. The sequence was obtained from a man between 18 and 29 years old in good health and CMV-seropositive. The CDR3 region is CASSYSTSGVTEAFF. CDR3 nucleotides: TGTGCCAGCAGTTACTCAACTTCAGGCGTAACTGAAGCTTTCTTT.